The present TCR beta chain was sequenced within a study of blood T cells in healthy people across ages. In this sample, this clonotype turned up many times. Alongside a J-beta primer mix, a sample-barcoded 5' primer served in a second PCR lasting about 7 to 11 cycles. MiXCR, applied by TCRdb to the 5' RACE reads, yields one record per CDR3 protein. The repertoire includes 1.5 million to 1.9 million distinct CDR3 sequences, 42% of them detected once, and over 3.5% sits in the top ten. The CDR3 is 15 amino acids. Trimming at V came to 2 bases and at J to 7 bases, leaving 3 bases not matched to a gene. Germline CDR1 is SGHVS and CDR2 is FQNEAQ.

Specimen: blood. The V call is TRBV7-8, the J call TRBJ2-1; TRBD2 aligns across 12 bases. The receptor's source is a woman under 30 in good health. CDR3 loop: CASSLLAGGRNEQFF. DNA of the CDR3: TGTGCCAGCAGCTTACTAGCGGGAGGGAGGAATGAGCAGTTCTTC.